This paragraph reports one T cell receptor (beta chain). This entry is derived from a study of control samples from healthy donors and cancer patients. Profiled with immunoSEQ multiplex PCR; TCRdb holds only in-frame clones, not every one. Of around 130,000 clones in the sample, 70% to 90% were seen once. The receptor was isolated from a man aged 45 to 65 in good health. The sequencing input was blood.

CDR3 sequence reads: CASSSLGLGPSTDTQYF. The CDR3 DNA reads TGTGCCAGCAGTTCGCTCGGCTTAGGACCTAGCACAGATACGCAGTATTTT. This chain links TRBV27 with TRBJ2-3, with D uncertain. The germline V and J ends were trimmed by 4 bases and 0 bases, with 17 bases remaining between them. Germline V lookup: CDR1 MNHEY, CDR2 SMNVEV (reference sequence). CDR3 size: 17 residues.